The 10 T cell receptor beta chains given below trace back to one sample, sequenced in a study of T cell clones after liver transplantation. TCRdb's table, derived via immunoSEQ multiplex PCR, lists solely in-frame clones and lacks some. The sample has tens of thousands of clones; less than 75% are singletons. The input for sequencing was CD4+ T cells from blood, taken at the 22-month timepoint. The receptors here all came from a human patient who received a liver transplant. Part of the T cells may come from the graft donor.

The CDR3 DNA is TGTGCCACCAGCAGAAGGACTACAGGGGCTGAAGCTTTCTTT. Translation: CATSRRTTGAEAFF. The chain is built from TRBV15 and TRBJ1-1; 7 bases map to TRBD1. From germline, CDR1 is LNHNV and CDR2 YYDKDF (reference sequence). The CDR3 is made up of 14 amino acids. V lost 2 bases and J lost 6; bases outside the gene matches: 6. The entire variable domain, with the rest obtained from reference TRBV15 and TRBJ1-1, is as follows: DAMVIQNPRYQVTQFGKPVTLSCSQTLNHNVMYWYQQKSSQAPKLLFHYYDKDFNNEADTPDNFQSRRPNTSFCFLDIRSPGLGDTAMYLCATSRRTTGAEAFFGQGTRLTVV.

V usage is TRBV18 and J usage is TRBJ2-1; D is uncertain. This CDR3 contains 13 residues. Germline values: CDR1 KGHSH, CDR2 LQKENI. V was cut by 1 base and J by 5 bases, with 6 bases left in between. The CDR3 DNA follows: TGTGCCAGCTCACCACGTGGCAACAATGAGCAGTTCTTC. Encoded protein: CASSPRGNNEQFF.

V usage is TRBV2 and J usage is TRBJ1-1; the D is unclear. CDR3 length equals 11 residues. Deletions cut 6 bases from V and 7 bases from J, with 9 bases between. Germline V gene data show CDR1 as SNHLY and CDR2 as FYNNEI. Here the CDR3 DNA reads TGTGCCAGCAGCGAAACGCTTGAAGCTTTCTTT. Translating it yields CASSETLEAFF.

The rearrangement links TRBV10-1 to TRBJ2-7; 10 positions agree with TRBD2. The J segment lost 7 bases and the V segment lost 4 bases, leaving 1 base of the junction unmatched. This CDR3 contains 12 residues. Germline assignment: CDR1 WNHNN and CDR2 SYGVQD (reference sequence). The CDR3 region is CASSGTSGEQYF. The DNA of the CDR3 is TGCGCCAGCAGTGGGACTAGCGGAGAGCAGTACTTC.

The chain links TRBV11-2 to TRBJ2-5, with D possibly TRBD2 on 6 matching bases. There are 13 residues in the CDR3. Per the germline V gene, CDR1 is SGHAT and CDR2 is FQNNGV. With 3 bases removed from V and 5 bases from J, the gap between germline ends came to 10 bases. The CDR3 DNA sequence: TGTGCCAGCAGCTTCTCGGGGGAGGAGACCCAGTACTTC. It specifies CASSFSGEETQYF.

The table lists this clone with a few counts. V usage is TRBV15 and J usage is TRBJ1-2, with TRBD1 identical over 7 bases. Germline V CDR1 and CDR2: LNHNV, YYDKDF (reference sequence). The CDR3 runs 14 residues. V dropped 1 base and J dropped 8; count of bases not matched to a gene: 7. CDR3 nucleotides: TGTGCCACCAGCAGAGGTGACAGGGAGAAAGGCTACACCTTC. Translation gives CATSRGDREKGYTF. Drawing the rest from reference TRBV15 and TRBJ1-2, the complete variable domain is DAMVIQNPRYQVTQFGKPVTLSCSQTLNHNVMYWYQQKSSQAPKLLFHYYDKDFNNEADTPDNFQSRRPNTSFCFLDIRSPGLGDTAMYLCATSRGDREKGYTFGSGTRLTVV.

This clone came up many times. V usage is TRBV28 and J usage is TRBJ2-1; the D gene could be TRBD1 or TRBD2 (6 bases each). V dropped 5 bases and J dropped 2 bases, with 13 bases sitting between them. Germline values: CDR1 MDHEN, CDR2 SYDVKM. CDR3 length: 15 residues. This CDR3 reads CASSPSGGTYNEQFF. The CDR3 DNA reads TGTGCCAGCAGTCCCTCCGGGGGCACCTACAATGAGCAGTTCTTC.

In DNA, the CDR3 is TGTGCCACCGAGGACCGCAACTATGGCTACACCTTC. Translation gives CATEDRNYGYTF. This sequence joins TRBV6-4 and TRBJ1-2; no definite D call. The germline gives CDR1 MRHNA, CDR2 SNTAGT. Trimming stripped 10 bases from V and 2 bases from J, with 11 bases between. CDR3 size: 12 residues.

The chain is built from TRBV5-5 and TRBJ2-7; D is perhaps TRBD1 or TRBD2 (6 bases each). Trimming shortened V by 0 bases and J by 2 bases, and 12 bases separated the two germline ends. The V gene's germline CDR1 is SGHKS and CDR2 YYEKEE (reference sequence). This CDR3 spans 15 amino acids. The CDR3 is CASSLEGGPTYEQYF. DNA for the CDR3: TGTGCCAGCAGCTTGGAAGGGGGGCCTACCTACGAGCAGTACTTC.

This clone has just a few counts. The chain links TRBV10-1 to TRBJ1-1, with D perhaps TRBD1 (5 bases). This CDR3 has 14 amino acids. CDR1 and CDR2 from the germline V gene are WNHNN and SYGVQD (reference sequence). Trimming removed 3 bases at V and 4 bases at J, with 12 bases between. CDR3 nucleotides: TGCGCCAGCAGTGATGCTGGGACCTCCACTGAAGCTTTCTTT. It yields the protein CASSDAGTSTEAFF.